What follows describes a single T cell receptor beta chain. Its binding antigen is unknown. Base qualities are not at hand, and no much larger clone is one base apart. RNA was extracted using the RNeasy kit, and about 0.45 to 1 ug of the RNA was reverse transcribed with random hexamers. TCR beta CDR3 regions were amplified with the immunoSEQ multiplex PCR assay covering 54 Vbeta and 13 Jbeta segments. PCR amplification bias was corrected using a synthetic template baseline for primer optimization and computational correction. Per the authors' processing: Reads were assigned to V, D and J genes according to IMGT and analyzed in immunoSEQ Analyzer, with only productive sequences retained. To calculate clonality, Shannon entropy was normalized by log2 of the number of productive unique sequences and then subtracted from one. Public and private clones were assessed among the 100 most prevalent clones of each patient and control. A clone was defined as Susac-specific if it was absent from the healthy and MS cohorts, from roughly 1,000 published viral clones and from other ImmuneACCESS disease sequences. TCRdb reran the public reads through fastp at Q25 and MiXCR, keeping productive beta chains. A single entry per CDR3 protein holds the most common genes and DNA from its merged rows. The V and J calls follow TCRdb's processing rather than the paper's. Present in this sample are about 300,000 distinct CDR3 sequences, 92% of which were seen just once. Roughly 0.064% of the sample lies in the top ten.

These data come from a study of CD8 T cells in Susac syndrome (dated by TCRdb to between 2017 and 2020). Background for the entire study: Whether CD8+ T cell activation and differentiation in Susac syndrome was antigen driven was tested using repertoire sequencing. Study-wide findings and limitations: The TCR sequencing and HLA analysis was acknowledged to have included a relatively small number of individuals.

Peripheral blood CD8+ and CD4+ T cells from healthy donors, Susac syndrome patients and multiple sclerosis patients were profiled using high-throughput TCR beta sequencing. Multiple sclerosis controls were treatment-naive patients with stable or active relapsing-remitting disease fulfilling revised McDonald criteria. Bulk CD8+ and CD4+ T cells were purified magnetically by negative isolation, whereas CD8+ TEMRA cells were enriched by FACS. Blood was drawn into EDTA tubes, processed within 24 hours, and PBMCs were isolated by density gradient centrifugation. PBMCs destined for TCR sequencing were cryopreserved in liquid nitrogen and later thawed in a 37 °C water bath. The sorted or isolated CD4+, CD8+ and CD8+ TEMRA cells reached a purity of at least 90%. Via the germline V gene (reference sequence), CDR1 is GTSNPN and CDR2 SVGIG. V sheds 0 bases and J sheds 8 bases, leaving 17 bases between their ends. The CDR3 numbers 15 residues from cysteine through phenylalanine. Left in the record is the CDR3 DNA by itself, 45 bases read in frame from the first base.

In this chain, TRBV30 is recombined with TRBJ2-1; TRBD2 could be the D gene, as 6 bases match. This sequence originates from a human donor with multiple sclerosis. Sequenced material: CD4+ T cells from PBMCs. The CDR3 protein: CAWSVRWASDHEQFF. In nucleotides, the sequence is TGTGCCTGGAGTGTAAGGTGGGCTAGCGATCATGAGCAGTTCTTC.